This T cell receptor beta chain was recovered during a study of blood T cells in healthy people across ages. This clonotype has ten or more counts. V lost 2 bases to trimming and J lost 4 bases, with 14 bases between them. The CDR3 covers 15 residues. Germline loops: CDR1 SEHNR, CDR2 FQNEAQ (reference sequence). Using a J-beta primer mix together with a sample-barcoded 5' primer, a second PCR was run for about 6 to 11 cycles. TCRdb processed the 5' RACE reads anew with MiXCR; each CDR3 protein has one entry. The sample records roughly 640,000 distinct CDR3 sequences, around 31% being singletons. The V gene is TRBV7-9, the J gene TRBJ1-2, with D unresolved. The origin of this receptor is a woman of 80 years or more in good health. Sequences were obtained from blood. This CDR3 is CASSLREANSYGYTF. The CDR3 DNA follows: TGTGCCAGCAGCTTAAGGGAAGCCAACTCCTATGGCTACACCTTC.